The sequence of this TCR beta chain was determined in a study of T cell responses to AZD1222 COVID-19 vaccine. Study-wide findings and caveats: At study baseline, merely roughly 6 AZD1222 recipients were seropositive.

Germline loops: CDR1 DFQATT, CDR2 SNEGSKA (reference sequence). This CDR3 spans 11 amino acids. With 0 bases removed from V and 13 bases from J, the gap between germline ends came to 10 bases. The protocol was immunoSEQ multiplex PCR, while the TCRdb copy is restricted to in-frame clones and leaves out a portion. The sample has about 110,000 clones; roughly 86% are singletons. As regards this clone: Its antigen is unidentified.

This rearrangement joins TRBV20-1 to TRBJ2-1, with D hard to call. Sequencing was performed on peripheral blood, taken on day 0 of MenACWY control vaccination. This receptor was identified in an adult in good health. The CDR3 loop is CSAREPVFQFF. CDR3 DNA: TGCAGTGCTAGAGAACCAGTATTCCAGTTCTTC.